Below, 9 T cell receptor beta chains from the same sample are listed, as sequenced in a study of regulatory T cells in long-lasting Graves disease. The time point is: newly diagnosed GD, antithyroid drugs for less than 3 months. PBMC-derived RNA was used for the TCR library. The authors built TCR beta libraries using iRepertoire HTBI primers and Arm-PCR of CDR3 regions. Each CDR3 protein is one row after TCRdb ran MiXCR on the multiplex PCR reads. The table has around 320,000 distinct CDR3 sequences, over 15% seen once; the top ten hold about 32%. This sample also appeared in a second study, on T cells in Graves' hyperthyroidism and ophthalmopathy.

Sequences were derived from peripheral blood mononuclear cells (PBMCs), sampled at new diagnosis, from a patient treated with antithyroid drugs. These TCRs come from a middle-aged man with Graves disease.

This clonotype was detected ten times or more. The chain couples TRBV18 to TRBJ2-3; no clear D. CDR1 and CDR2 from the germline V gene are KGHSH and LQKENI. The CDR3 is 15 amino acids. V lost 5 bases, J lost 1 base, and 13 bases lay in between. The CDR3 region is CASSSPLLRTDTQYF. The DNA of the CDR3 is TGTGCCAGCTCATCCCCTCTACTCCGCACAGATACGCAGTATTTT.

This clonotype was detected many times. V is TRBV2 and J is TRBJ1-5; D may be TRBD1 (6 bases). CDR1 and CDR2 from the germline V gene are SNHLY and FYNNEI. V gave up 6 bases and J gave up 4 bases, with 16 bases separating them. The CDR3 is 15 amino acids. The CDR3 reads CASRQGGDVNQPQHF. CDR3 nucleotides: TGTGCCAGCAGACAAGGGGGAGATGTGAATCAGCCCCAGCATTTT.

At least ten counts were recorded for this clonotype. V usage is TRBV30 and J usage is TRBJ2-4, with D tentatively TRBD2 (5 bases). The V end lost 3 bases, the J end lost 8 bases, and 17 bases lay between the germline ends. This CDR3 has 14 residues. CDR1 and CDR2 from the germline V gene are GTSNPN and SVGIG (reference sequence). The CDR3 sequence is CAWSNISVRDIQYF. In nucleotides, the CDR3 is TGTGCCTGGAGCAATATATCGGTGAGGGACATTCAGTACTTC.

The table lists this clonotype with many counts. CDR3 residues: CASMGQINEKLFF. DNA of the CDR3: TGTGCCAGCATGGGACAGATTAATGAAAAACTGTTTTTT. The chain has TRBV6-1 and TRBJ1-4; TRBD1 aligns across 7 bases. Germline CDR1 MNHNS, CDR2 SASEGT. This CDR3 has 13 residues. The V segment lost 7 bases and the J segment 4 bases; nucleotides outside the gene matches: 3.

This clonotype has a count of ten or more. The V gene is TRBV10-3, the J gene TRBJ1-5; TRBD1 aligns across 7 bases. Germline V gene lookup returns CDR1 ENHRY and CDR2 SYGVKD. The length of the CDR3 is 17 residues. Trimming at V came to 1 base and at J to 0 bases, leaving 6 bases not matched to a gene. Written as DNA, the CDR3 is TGTGCCATCAGTGAGTTTAGGGGACAGACTAGCAATCAGCCCCAGCATTTT. Translating gives CAISEFRGQTSNQPQHF.

This clonotype was counted only a few times. Just one base apart from a much larger clone, this may be a read error. V usage is TRBV5-5 and J usage is TRBJ1-2, with D possibly matching TRBD1 (6 bases). From germline, CDR1 is SGHKS and CDR2 YYEKEE (reference sequence). The CDR3 is 14 amino acids. The V end lost 3 bases, the J end lost 3 bases, and 12 bases lay between the germline ends. CDR3 amino acids: CASSSWTVDYGYTF. For the CDR3, the DNA is TGTGCCAGCAGCTCCTGGACAGTAGACTATGGCTACACCTTC.

This clonotype appeared a few times. This sequence joins TRBV4-2 and TRBJ2-3; 9 bases are a match to TRBD2. The trim removed 4 bases at V and 3 bases at J, leaving 11 bases unmatched. The germline V gene encodes CDR1 LGHNA and CDR2 YNFKEQ. This CDR3 is built from 17 residues. The CDR3 reads CASSRGASGEGTDTQYF. The CDR3 nucleotides read TGTGCCAGCAGCCGGGGGGCTAGCGGGGAGGGAACAGATACGCAGTATTTT.

The chain couples TRBV24-1 to TRBJ2-2, with 8 bases matching TRBD1. V trimming: 5 bases; J trimming: 4 bases; junction bases outside the gene matches: 5. This CDR3 has 15 amino acids. Germline CDR1 and CDR2: KGHDR and SFDVKD. Here the CDR3 DNA reads TGTGCCACCAGTGCCTGGACAGGGCGCACCGGGGAGCTGTTTTTT. Translation gives CATSAWTGRTGELFF.

This clonotype came up a few times. The chain couples TRBV5-1 to TRBJ1-2; D gene unclear. Trimming stripped 0 bases from V and 8 bases from J, with 14 bases between. CDR3 length equals 14 residues. Germline V gene data show CDR1 as SGHRS and CDR2 as YFSETQ. The CDR3 protein is CASSLVAPKWGYTF. The CDR3 bases are TGCGCCAGCAGCTTGGTAGCCCCCAAGTGGGGCTACACCTTC.